Listed below are T cell receptor beta chains from one sample, sequenced in a study of spatial heterogeneity in lung cancer. TCRdb passed the 5' RACE reads through MiXCR, listing each CDR3 protein once. The table has about 13,000 distinct CDR3 sequences, roughly 4.6% seen once. The source material was lung tumor tissue, sampled at surgery. The receptors come from a male donor with early-stage non-small cell lung cancer. Each CDR3 is given with its conserved first and last residue.

V gene | CDR3 protein
TRBV5-1 | CASSRGSRYTDTQYF
TRBV28 | CAGATPGGEQYF
TRBV11-2 | CASSLDTGSDTQYF
TRBV28 | CASSPILGHGIQPQHF
TRBV3-1 | CASSLNHPGGGEDTQYF
TRBV5-4 | CASSFQGLDEQYF
TRBV11-3 | CASSSGTGGYTGELFF
TRBV9 | CASSANSWELFF
TRBV7-9 | CASSLEDGLHSPLHF
TRBV28 | CASSFDEKLFF
TRBV7-8 | CASSLELGIISNSPLHF
TRBV6-1 | CASSAYREDYYGYTF
TRBV18 | CASSPRQGADYGYTF
TRBV7-9 | CASSLKVGGMEQFF
TRBV5-1 | CASSRTSGAGYNEQFF
TRBV7-9 | CASSLGQGAVHEQYF
TRBV7-2 | CASSFRGQETQYF
TRBV7-8 | CASSRRTGVEYNEQFF
TRBV7-4 | CASSLAGVQVYEQFF
TRBV7-2 | CASSTEGGYRDTQYF
TRBV20-1 | CSASTYTQYF
TRBV28 | CASKATGNTEAFF
TRBV21-1 | CASSRGGRGQEYNEQFF
TRBV10-1 | CASSRNMNTEAFF
TRBV5-1 | CASSLGQGFSGNTIYF
TRBV29-1 | CSVAGEWNTGELFF
TRBV7-2 | CASSPGSQMSGIQYF
TRBV27 | CASRYLTGREQYF
TRBV4-1 | CASSHRDREFSGNTIYF
TRBV5-1 | CASSLAGTPNEKLFF
TRBV6-6 | CASSYPDAGGPYEQYF
TRBV6-2/TRBV6-3 | CASSYSPSYGYTF
TRBV7-2 | CASSLGRAGGTQYF
TRBV5-4 | CASSLGTEYNEQFF
TRBV7-9 | CASSLDRRGYNSPLHF
TRBV20-1 | CSARGRIYEQYF
TRBV28 | CATLGWGGNEKLFF
TRBV7-8 | CASSFGTGRTGELFF
TRBV29-1 | CSVVVVQANTGELFF
TRBV6-2/TRBV6-3 | CASSRRDPPAAQYF
TRBV11-3 | CASSSMAGGSDTQYF
TRBV7-9 | CASSPSSGNTIYF